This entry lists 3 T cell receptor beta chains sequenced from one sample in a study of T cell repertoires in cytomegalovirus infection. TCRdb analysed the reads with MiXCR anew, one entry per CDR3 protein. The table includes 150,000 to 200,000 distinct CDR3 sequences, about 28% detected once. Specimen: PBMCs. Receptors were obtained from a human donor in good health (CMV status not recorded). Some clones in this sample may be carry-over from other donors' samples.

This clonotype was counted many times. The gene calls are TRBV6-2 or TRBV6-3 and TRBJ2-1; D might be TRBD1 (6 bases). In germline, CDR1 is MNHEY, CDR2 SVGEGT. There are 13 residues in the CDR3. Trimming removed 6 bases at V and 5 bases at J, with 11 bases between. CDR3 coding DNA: TGTGCCAGCAGCCGGACAGAAAACAATGAGCAGTTCTTC. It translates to CASSRTENNEQFF.

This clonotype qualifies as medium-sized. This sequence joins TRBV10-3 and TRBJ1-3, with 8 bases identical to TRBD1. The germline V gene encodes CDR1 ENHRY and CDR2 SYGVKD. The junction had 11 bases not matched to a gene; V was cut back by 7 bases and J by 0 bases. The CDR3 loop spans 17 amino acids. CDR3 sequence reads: CAITLGTGDSSGNTIYF. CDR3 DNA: TGTGCCATCACTTTGGGGACAGGCGATTCCTCTGGAAACACCATATATTTT.

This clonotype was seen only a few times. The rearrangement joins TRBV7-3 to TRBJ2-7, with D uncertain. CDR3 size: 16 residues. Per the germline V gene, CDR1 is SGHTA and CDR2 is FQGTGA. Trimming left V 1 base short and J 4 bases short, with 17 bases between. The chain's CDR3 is CASSLSQHRRAYEQYF. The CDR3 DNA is TGTGCCAGCAGCTTAAGTCAACACCGCAGAGCATACGAGCAGTACTTC.